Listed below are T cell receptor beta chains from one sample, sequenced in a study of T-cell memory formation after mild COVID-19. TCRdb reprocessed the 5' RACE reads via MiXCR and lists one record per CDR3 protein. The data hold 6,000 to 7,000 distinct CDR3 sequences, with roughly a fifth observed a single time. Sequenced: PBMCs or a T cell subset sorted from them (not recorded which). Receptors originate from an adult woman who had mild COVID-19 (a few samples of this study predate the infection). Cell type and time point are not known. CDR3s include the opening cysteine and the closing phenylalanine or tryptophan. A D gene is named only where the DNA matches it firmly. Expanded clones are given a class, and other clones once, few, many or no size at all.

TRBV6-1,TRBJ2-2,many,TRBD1,CASRQGETGELFF,TGTGCCAGCAGACAGGGGGAAACCGGGGAGCTGTTTTTT
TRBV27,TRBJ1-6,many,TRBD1,CASSFYGQVTSSYNSPLHF,TGTGCCAGCAGTTTCTACGGACAGGTGACGAGCTCCTATAATTCACCCCTCCACTTT
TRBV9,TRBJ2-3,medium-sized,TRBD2,CASSQPLAGGTDTQYF,TGTGCCAGCAGCCAACCCCTAGCGGGCGGCACAGATACGCAGTATTTT
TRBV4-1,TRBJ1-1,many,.,CASSRFTEAFF,TGCGCCAGCAGCCGCTTCACTGAAGCTTTCTTT
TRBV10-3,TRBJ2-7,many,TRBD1,CAISEGAGTGGYEQYF,TGTGCCATCAGTGAAGGGGCCGGGACAGGGGGCTACGAGCAGTACTTC
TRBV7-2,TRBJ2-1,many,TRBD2,CASRFSGGLDNEQFF,TGTGCCAGCAGGTTTAGCGGGGGACTTGACAATGAGCAGTTCTTC
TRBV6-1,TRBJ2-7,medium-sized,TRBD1,CASSVTGLSYEQYF,TGTGCCAGCAGCGTGACAGGGCTCTCCTACGAGCAGTACTTC
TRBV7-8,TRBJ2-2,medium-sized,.,CASSALYTGELFF,TGTGCCAGCAGCGCCTTGTACACCGGGGAGCTGTTTTTT
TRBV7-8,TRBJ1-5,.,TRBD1,CASSRDRGSNQPQHF,TGTGCCAGCAGCCGCGACAGGGGTAGCAATCAGCCCCAGCATTTT
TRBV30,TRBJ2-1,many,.,CAWRVEGRSNEQFF,TGTGCCTGGAGGGTGGAGGGCCGAAGCAATGAGCAGTTCTTC
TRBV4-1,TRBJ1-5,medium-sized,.,CASSPPGVFPQPQHF,TGCGCCAGCAGCCCTCCCGGGGTTTTCCCACAGCCCCAGCATTTT
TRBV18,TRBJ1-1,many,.,CASSPLRGDGQKNTEAFF,TGTGCCAGCTCACCTCTACGGGGGGACGGACAAAAAAACACTGAAGCTTTCTTT
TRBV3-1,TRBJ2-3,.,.,CASSQDGQNTDTQYF,TGTGCCAGCAGCCAAGACGGACAGAACACAGATACGCAGTATTTT
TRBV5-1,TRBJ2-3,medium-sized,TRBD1,CASNRGQVDTQYF,TGCGCCAGCAACAGGGGGCAAGTAGATACGCAGTATTTT
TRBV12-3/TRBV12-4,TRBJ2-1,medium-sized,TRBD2,CASSFRGSSYNEQFF,TGTGCCAGCAGTTTTCGCGGGAGCTCCTACAATGAGCAGTTCTTC
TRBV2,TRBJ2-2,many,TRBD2,CASSEDPTSGGAHTGELFF,TGTGCCAGCAGTGAAGACCCGACTAGCGGGGGGGCCCACACCGGGGAGCTGTTTTTT
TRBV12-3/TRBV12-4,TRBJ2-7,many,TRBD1,CASSSGTVRNSYEQYF,TGTGCCAGCAGTTCAGGGACAGTCCGAAACTCCTACGAGCAGTACTTC
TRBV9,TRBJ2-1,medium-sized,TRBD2,CASSVGTSGDPYNEQFF,TGTGCCAGCAGCGTAGGGACTAGCGGGGATCCCTACAATGAGCAGTTCTTC
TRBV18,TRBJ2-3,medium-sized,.,CASSPSSTDTQYF,TGTGCCAGCTCACCATCGAGCACAGATACGCAGTATTTT
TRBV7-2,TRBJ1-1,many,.,CASSFTGTSWTEAFF,TGTGCCAGCAGCTTTACCGGGACATCATGGACTGAAGCTTTCTTT
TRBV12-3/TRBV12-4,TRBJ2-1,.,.,CASSPVLANEQFF,TGTGCCAGCAGTCCCGTTCTAGCGAATGAGCAGTTCTTC
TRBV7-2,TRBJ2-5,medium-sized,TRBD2,CASSFEREGLHF,TGTGCCAGCAGCTTTGAGCGGGAGGGCCTGCACTTC
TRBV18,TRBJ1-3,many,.,CASKPGHGLGNTIYF,TGTGCCAGCAAACCGGGACACGGCCTCGGAAACACCATATATTTT
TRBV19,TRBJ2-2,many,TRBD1,CASSIRQGARTGELFF,TGTGCCAGTAGTATCCGACAGGGGGCAAGGACCGGGGAGCTGTTTTTT
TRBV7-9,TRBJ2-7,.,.,CASRAGEISYEQYF,TGTGCCAGCCGGGCCGGGGAAATCTCCTACGAGCAGTACTTC